The 27 T cell receptor beta chains in this list originate from one sample, sequenced in a study of T-cell memory formation after mild COVID-19. A single record per CDR3 protein comes from TCRdb applying MiXCR to the 5' RACE reads. Here the sample spans 500,000 to 650,000 distinct CDR3 sequences, less than 25% being singletons. What was sequenced was PBMCs or a T cell subset sorted from them (not recorded which). The receptors originated from an adult woman who had mild COVID-19 (a few samples of this study predate the infection). Cell type and time point are not known.

The chain uses TRBV7-9 and TRBJ2-5, with 7 bases lining up with TRBD1. CDR1 SEHNR and CDR2 FQNEAQ come from the germline V gene (reference sequence). This CDR3 region has 14 residues. J lost 0 bases, V lost 6 bases, and 4 bases had no gene match. The CDR3 DNA follows: TGTGCCAGCAGTTCCGGACAGGACCAAGAGACCCAGTACTTC. Translating gives CASSSGQDQETQYF.

In regard to this clonotype: The final CDR3 position lacks the conserved phenylalanine or tryptophan, pointing to a likely read error. No DNA is shown, since the ends of the CDR3 on it are uncertain; the CDR3 is the one TCRdb lists. This chain joins TRBV5-6 and TRBJ2-7; the DNA was not used to check the table's D call, TRBD1. The CDR3 comprises 14 residues, both ends counted. Per germline, CDR1 SGHDT and CDR2 YYEEEE. CDR3 sequence: CASSLHGTSGTDPL.

J is TRBJ2-7 and V is TRBV9, with a weak D call TRBD2 (5 bases). This CDR3 is built from 13 residues. Germline loops: CDR1 SGDLS, CDR2 YYNGEE. The V end was cut by 4 bases, the J end by 5 bases, with 13 bases between. The CDR3 DNA reads as TGTGCCAGCAGCCTCAGGACTGGAAACGAGCAGTACTTC. It specifies CASSLRTGNEQYF.

The V gene is TRBV7-9, the J gene TRBJ2-3; D unresolved. With 3 bases removed from V and 0 bases from J, the gap between germline ends came to 16 bases. CDR3 size: 17 residues. Germline loops: CDR1 SEHNR, CDR2 FQNEAQ (reference sequence). CDR3: CASSFVAVLASTDTQYF. CDR3 bases: TGTGCCAGCAGCTTTGTGGCAGTTCTCGCTAGCACAGATACGCAGTATTTT.

This sequence joins TRBV29-1 and TRBJ2-1; 11 bases agree with TRBD2. V lost 3 bases to trimming and J lost 6 bases; unmatched junction nucleotides: 7. CDR1 is SQVTM and CDR2 is ANQGSEA in the germline V gene. The CDR3 runs 15 residues. The CDR3 nucleotides read TGCAGCGTTGATGGTAGCGGGAGGGCCTCCAATGAGCAGTTCTTC. It yields the protein CSVDGSGRASNEQFF.

The chain joins TRBV7-2 to TRBJ2-1, with D possibly being TRBD2 (5 bases). Germline lookup yields CDR1 SGHTA and CDR2 FQGNSA. The germline V and J ends were trimmed by 5 bases and 5 bases, with 16 bases remaining between them. CDR3 length: 15 amino acids. DNA for the CDR3: TGTGCCAGCAGCCCCCCGGGGTTGCTGCACAATGAGCAGTTCTTC. Translation: CASSPPGLLHNEQFF.

This clonotype occurred a few times. The chain links TRBV4-2 to TRBJ1-2; the D is unclear. Trimming shortened V by 0 bases and J by 2 bases, and 10 bases separated the two germline ends. Germline V gives CDR1 LGHNA, CDR2 YNFKEQ. The CDR3 has 15 residues. The CDR3 bases are TGTGCCAGCAGCCAAGAAGGGAGGAACAACTATGGCTACACCTTC. This gives the protein CASSQEGRNNYGYTF.

This clonotype was counted a few times. The chain employs TRBV7-8 and TRBJ2-3, with 7 nucleotides matching TRBD2. The germline gives CDR1 SGHVS, CDR2 FQNEAQ. Trimming cost V 2 bases and J 1 base; bases outside gene matches: 15. The CDR3 covers 19 residues. CDR3 region: CASSLLVGGPSVGTDTQYF. The CDR3 region has the DNA TGTGCCAGCAGCTTATTGGTGGGAGGGCCCTCTGTAGGCACAGATACGCAGTATTTT.

The CDR3 is CASSIMTGANTEAFF. The CDR3 DNA sequence: TGCGCCAGCAGCATAATGACAGGGGCGAACACTGAAGCTTTCTTT. The rearrangement links TRBV5-1 to TRBJ1-1; 8 bases line up with TRBD1. V dropped 4 bases and J dropped 1; count of bases not matched to a gene: 6. Germline CDR1 reads SGHRS; CDR2 reads YFSETQ. There are 15 residues in the CDR3.

This clonotype showed up just a few times. This sequence joins TRBV5-1 and TRBJ2-4; D unclear. CDR1 and CDR2 from the germline V gene are SGHRS and YFSETQ. V was shortened by 4 bases and J by 6 bases, with 23 bases between the two germline ends. There are 17 residues in the CDR3. CDR3: CASSPLSARASRNIQYF. The CDR3 nucleotides read TGCGCCAGCAGCCCATTATCAGCCCGGGCCAGCCGAAACATTCAGTACTTC.

In its sample, this clonotype was seen a few times. V gene TRBV5-1 combines with J gene TRBJ2-7; 11 bases fit TRBD2. The CDR3 is 19 amino acids. Germline V gene data show CDR1 as SGHRS and CDR2 as YFSETQ. Losses at the gene ends were 0 bases for V and 2 bases for J; bases not matched to a gene: 13. This CDR3 reads CASSLAERTSGQITYEQYF. Here the CDR3 DNA reads TGCGCCAGCAGCTTGGCCGAAAGGACTAGCGGGCAAATTACCTACGAGCAGTACTTC.

The chain employs TRBV14 and TRBJ2-7; TRBD2 aligns across 9 bases. V was clipped by 4 bases and J by 0 bases; unmatched bases: 10. CDR3 size: 17 residues. Germline CDR1 reads SGHDN; CDR2 reads FVKESK. The DNA of the CDR3 is TGTGCCAGCAGCCCCACCTTACTAGCGGGTTTCTCCTACGAGCAGTACTTC. It codes for CASSPTLLAGFSYEQYF.

The J gene is TRBJ1-1, the V gene TRBV7-9; the D is unclear. Trimming took 3 bases from V and 2 from J, leaving 19 bases between them. The CDR3 spans 17 residues. Germline V gene sequence: CDR1 SEHNR, CDR2 FQNEAQ (reference sequence). The CDR3 protein is CASSFLGPPAGNTEAFF. DNA for the CDR3: TGTGCCAGCAGCTTCTTAGGACCGCCCGCGGGAAACACTGAAGCTTTCTTT.

The chain is built from TRBV24-1 and TRBJ2-5; TRBD2 matches 9 bases. The CDR3 runs 15 residues. The germline CDR1 and CDR2 sequences are KGHDR and SFDVKD. The V gene end was trimmed by 6 bases and the J gene end by 2 bases; junction bases not matched to a gene: 6. In DNA form, the CDR3 reads TGTGCCACCAGTAGGCGGGAGGGCCGGCAAGAGACCCAGTACTTC. Protein: CATSRREGRQETQYF.

In this sample, this clonotype turned up many times. V gene TRBV24-1 combines with J gene TRBJ2-1, with TRBD1 as a possible D gene (5 bases). This CDR3 spans 15 amino acids. Trimming shortened V by 7 bases and J by 2 bases, and 14 bases separated the two germline ends. Germline values: CDR1 KGHDR, CDR2 SFDVKD. CDR3 DNA: TGTGCCACCAGACACAGGTCCCTAGCCTACAATGAGCAGTTCTTC. Its protein is CATRHRSLAYNEQFF.

The rearrangement joins TRBV29-1 to TRBJ2-7; perhaps TRBD2 as D (5 bases). CDR1 and CDR2 from the germline V gene are SQVTM and ANQGSEA. Trimming cost V 4 bases and J 2 bases, with 9 bases left between them. This CDR3 is 12 amino acids long. This CDR3 is CSVVGETYEQYF. The CDR3, as DNA: TGCAGCGTTGTTGGGGAGACCTACGAGCAGTACTTC.

This clonotype was counted only a few times. The chain employs TRBV10-3 and TRBJ2-3, with a weak D call TRBD1 (6 bases). Trimming cost V 9 bases and J 2 bases, with 12 bases left between them. Germline CDR1 ENHRY, CDR2 SYGVKD. There are 13 residues in the CDR3. CDR3 DNA: TGTGCCATGAGAGGACAGACCACAGATACGCAGTATTTT. It codes for CAMRGQTTDTQYF.

V is TRBV24-1 and J is TRBJ2-1, with D uncertain. Trimming cost V 3 bases and J 9 bases, with 14 bases left between them. This CDR3 has 14 amino acids. The germline V gene has CDR1 KGHDR and CDR2 SFDVKD. CDR3 nucleotides: TGTGCCACCAGTGATACCCCTCGAACGGCTGAGCAGTTCTTC. It codes for CATSDTPRTAEQFF.

This clonotype was detected only a few times. The chain's CDR3 is CASSETTTLVDTQYF. The CDR3 DNA sequence: TGTGCCAGCAGCGAAACTACCACACTTGTAGATACGCAGTATTTT. V and J are TRBV3-1 and TRBJ2-3; unclear D gene. This CDR3 is 15 amino acids long. CDR1 and CDR2 from the germline V gene are LGHDT and YNNKEL (reference sequence). The V and J ends lost 5 bases and 5 bases respectively, with 17 bases between them.

The V gene is TRBV5-6, the J gene TRBJ2-4; 7 nucleotides match TRBD2. After removal of 4 bases from V and 5 bases from J, the junction contained 3 bases not matched to a gene. Germline V gives CDR1 SGHDT, CDR2 YYEEEE. CDR3 length: 13 residues. In DNA form, the CDR3 reads TGTGCCAGCAGCACAGGACTAGAAAACATTCAGTACTTC. As protein: CASSTGLENIQYF.

The chain uses TRBV2 and TRBJ1-1, with D maybe TRBD1 (5 bases). There are 13 residues in the CDR3. Trimming shortened V by 6 bases and J by 4 bases, and 12 bases separated the two germline ends. The germline CDR1 and CDR2 sequences are SNHLY and FYNNEI. CDR3 protein: CASSRGEGTEAFF. In DNA form, the CDR3 reads TGTGCCAGCAGCCGAGGGGAAGGCACTGAAGCTTTCTTT. The whole variable domain, remainder taken from reference TRBV2 and TRBJ1-1, is EPEVTQTPSHQVTQMGQEVILRCVPISNHLYFYWYRQILGQKVEFLVSFYNNEISEKSEIFDDQFSVERPDGSNFTLKIRSTKLEDSAMYFCASSRGEGTEAFFGQGTRLTVV.

This clonotype has just a few counts. Here the CDR3 reads CASSLAGRTNYGYTF. CDR3 in DNA: TGTGCCAGCAGTTTAGCCGGCCGCACTAACTATGGCTACACCTTC. V usage is TRBV12-3 or TRBV12-4 and J usage is TRBJ1-2, with D uncertain. The CDR3 runs 15 residues. V lost 0 bases, J lost 0 bases, and 8 bases lay in between.

This clonotype was counted many times. This rearrangement joins TRBV7-2 to TRBJ2-1; D is possibly TRBD2 (6 bases). The V end lost 7 bases, the J end lost 10 bases, and 17 bases lay between the germline ends. CDR1 SGHTA and CDR2 FQGNSA come from the germline V gene. The CDR3 consists of 13 residues. This CDR3 is CASKDYLREEQFF. Written as DNA, the CDR3 is TGTGCCAGCAAGGACTACCTGAGAGAGGAGCAGTTCTTC.

This clonotype came up a few times. This chain connects TRBV29-1 to TRBJ2-7, with D possibly TRBD1 on 5 matching bases. The length of the CDR3 is 14 residues. The V gene lost 4 bases and the J gene lost 6 bases, with 19 bases spanning the gap. The V gene's germline CDR1 is SQVTM and CDR2 ANQGSEA. The CDR3 sequence is CSVGGQGALREQYF. Here the CDR3 DNA reads TGCAGCGTTGGGGGCCAAGGGGCTTTACGCGAGCAGTACTTC.

This clonotype was recorded a few times. The chain combines TRBV4-3 with TRBJ2-1; 10 nucleotides match TRBD1. The CDR3 sequence is 15 residues long. V lost 1 base and J lost 4; bases outside the gene matches: 1. CDR1 LGHNA and CDR2 YSLEER come from the germline V gene. Here the CDR3 DNA reads TGCGCCAGCAGCCAAGGACAGGGGGCTTACAATGAGCAGTTCTTC. Its translation: CASSQGQGAYNEQFF.

This clonotype turned up a few times. This rearrangement joins TRBV5-4 to TRBJ2-7, with D tentatively TRBD2 (5 bases). The CDR3 spans 14 residues. Between the trimmed V and J ends, which lost 4 bases and 1 base, there was a span of 12 bases. CDR1 is SGHNT and CDR2 is YYREEE in the germline V gene (reference sequence). The CDR3 spells CASSADSASYEQYF. DNA of the CDR3: TGTGCCAGCAGCGCGGACTCGGCGTCCTACGAGCAGTACTTC.

The chain employs TRBV12-3 or TRBV12-4 and TRBJ2-3, with 11 bases that match TRBD2. V trimming: 3 bases; J trimming: 3 bases; junction bases outside the gene matches: 5. The CDR3 is made up of 16 amino acids. The CDR3 DNA reads TGTGCCAGCAGTTTGGCACTAGCGGGAGCAACAGATACGCAGTATTTT. Its protein is CASSLALAGATDTQYF.